This TCR beta chain was captured by sequencing in a study of shared clonotypes between healthy human individuals. Study conclusions and caveats: Clonotypes shared by all four donors outscored non-shared clonotypes in generation probability.

As to this clone: What it binds is not known.

CDR3 length: 16 residues. V was shortened by 5 bases and J by 4 bases, with 21 bases between the two germline ends. Germline CDR1 is LNHDA and CDR2 is SQIVND (reference sequence). Generated by immunoSEQ multiplex PCR, the TCRdb table keeps only in-frame clones and is missing some. Of about 1.5 million clones listed, around 98% were seen once; the top ten hold about 0.45%. The TCR comes from a man aged 25 to 45 in good health. The sample was naive CD4+ T cells sorted from blood. Indicated subset: CD45RA+ positively selected. V and J are TRBV19 and TRBJ2-7, with D possibly being TRBD1 (8 bases). CDR3 bases: TGTGCCAGTAGTCCGAGACAGGGGACTACGATATACGAGCAGTACTTC. Encoded protein: CASSPRQGTTIYEQYF. Complete variable domain (other parts from reference TRBV19 and TRBJ2-7): DGGITQSPKYLFRKEGQNVTLSCEQNLNHDAMYWYRQDPGQGLRLIYYSQIVNDFQKGDIAEGYSVSREKKESFPLTVTSAQKNPTAFYLCASSPRQGTTIYEQYFGPGTRLTVT.